A single sample is the source of the 9 T cell receptor beta chains below, sequenced in a study of blood T cell repertoires in COVID-19. Libraries were prepared by immunoSEQ multiplex PCR; TCRdb keeps only in-frame clonotypes and omits some of them. Among approximately 150,000 clones listed, around 90% were seen once. The sequenced material came from peripheral blood. All receptors derive from a woman in her fifties or sixties with acute or convalescent COVID-19.

This chain uses TRBV5-1 with TRBJ2-2; TRBD2 is a possible D gene (7 bases). The ends were cut back, 6 bases at V and 5 bases at J, with 17 bases in the middle. Looked up from germline, CDR1 is SGHRS and CDR2 is YFSETQ. The CDR3 covers 15 residues. In nucleotides, the CDR3 is TGCGCCAGCAACCCTGGGGGGGCCGGAACCGGGGAGCTGTTTTTT. Translated: CASNPGGAGTGELFF. The variable domain in full, with the rest retrieved from reference TRBV5-1 and TRBJ2-2, is KAGVTQTPRYLIKTRGQQVTLSCSPISGHRSVSWYQQTPGQGLQFLFEYFSETQRNKGNFPGRFSGRQFSNSRSEMNVSTLELGDSALYLCASNPGGAGTGELFFGEGSRLTVL.

The chain is built from TRBV7-2 and TRBJ2-1, with D perhaps matching TRBD2 (6 bases). The CDR3 runs to 15 residues. CDR1 is SGHTA, CDR2 FQGNSA, per germline. Trimming shortened V by 2 bases and J by 4 bases, and 12 bases separated the two germline ends. The CDR3 is CASSLTPSAYNEQFF. The DNA for the CDR3 is TGTGCCAGCAGCTTAACGCCTAGCGCATACAATGAGCAGTTCTTC.

Here the CDR3 DNA reads TGTGCCAGCAGTGAACTTGCGGGGACCATGTGGGCTTTCTTT. Protein: CASSELAGTMWAFF. The rearrangement links TRBV6-1 to TRBJ1-1; a weak D match, TRBD1 (5 bases). Deletions cut 2 bases from V and 11 bases from J, with 18 bases between. The CDR3 length is 14 residues. CDR1 is MNHNS, CDR2 SASEGT, per germline.

This sequence joins TRBV4-3 and TRBJ2-2; possible D gene TRBD1, 6 bases. Germline loops: CDR1 LGHNA, CDR2 YSLEER. Trimming pared 4 bases from V and 6 bases from J, leaving 12 bases between. The CDR3 sequence is 14 residues long. In nucleotides, the CDR3 is TGCGCCAGCAGCCCCGTTCCAGGGGCCGGGGAGCTGTTTTTT. Translating gives CASSPVPGAGELFF.

This chain connects TRBV5-6 to TRBJ1-5, with D maybe TRBD1 (5 bases). The CDR3 consists of 17 residues. Germline-derived CDR1 and CDR2 are SGHDT and YYEEEE. V lost 0 bases and J 0 bases, leaving 13 bases between the germline ends. CDR3: CASSLASGGYSNQPQHF. The DNA for the CDR3 is TGTGCCAGCAGCTTGGCCAGTGGGGGGTATAGCAATCAGCCCCAGCATTTT.

The chain employs TRBV3-1 (or the pseudogene TRBV3-2) and TRBJ1-2; D is uncertain. The CDR3 contains 14 residues. Between the trimmed V and J ends, which lost 0 bases and 5 bases, there was a span of 10 bases. Germline V gene sequence: CDR1 LGHDT, CDR2 YNNKEL (reference sequence). The CDR3 here is CASSQDYADYGYTF. The CDR3 nucleotides are TGTGCCAGCAGCCAAGATTACGCGGATTATGGCTACACCTTC.

The chain has TRBV20-1 and TRBJ2-7, with a weak D call TRBD1 (6 bases). The V and J ends lost 3 bases and 3 bases respectively, with 15 bases between them. The CDR3 runs to 14 residues. In germline, CDR1 is DFQATT, CDR2 SNEGSKA (reference sequence). CDR3 bases: TGCAGTGCTAGTCGGGACACGACAGTCTACGAGCAGTACTTC. Protein product: CSASRDTTVYEQYF.

V and J are TRBV9 and TRBJ1-3; weak D call: TRBD1 (6 bases). The length of the CDR3 is 14 residues. Looked up from germline, CDR1 is SGDLS and CDR2 is YYNGEE. The ends were cut back, 4 bases at V and 8 bases at J, with 16 bases in the middle. The CDR3 DNA reads TGTGCCAGCAGCTCCAGGGGCCTAAGGGACACCATATATTTT. Protein product: CASSSRGLRDTIYF.

This chain joins TRBV5-6 and TRBJ2-7, with 9 bases aligning to TRBD2. The V gene end was trimmed by 1 base and the J gene end by 2 bases; junction bases not matched to a gene: 16. Germline assignment: CDR1 SGHDT and CDR2 YYEEEE. The CDR3 spans 19 residues. The CDR3 reads CASSLFASGTWQSPYEQYF. Here the CDR3 DNA reads TGTGCCAGCAGCTTGTTTGCTAGCGGGACCTGGCAGAGCCCCTACGAGCAGTACTTC.